This T cell receptor beta chain was sequenced in a study of identical twins. General observations from the study: The study reached conclusions through statistical analysis that was cross-sectional, not following the same donors. One should note that invariant MAIT and iNKT cells could partly confound zero-insertion analyses.

This CDR3 comprises 13 residues. V was cut by 1 base and J by 4 bases, with 8 bases left in between. CDR1 and CDR2 (germline): LGHDT, YNNKEL (reference sequence). A universal primer site was added by template switching, and unique molecular identifiers were carried by the cDNA. TCRdb processed the 5' RACE reads anew with MiXCR; each CDR3 protein has one entry. The data show 140,000 to 150,000 distinct CDR3 sequences, with roughly 3.3% seen just once and approximately 7.7% held by the top ten. The sample holds many counts of this clonotype. Its antigen is unknown. The rearrangement uses TRBV3-1 and TRBJ2-7; D possibly corresponds to TRBD2 (6 bases). The material sequenced was memory T cells sorted from blood. The sequence derives from a man aged 18 to 30 in good health. CDR3 bases: TGTGCCAGCAGCCAAGCGGGGGAGTACGAGCAGTACTTC. This gives the protein CASSQAGEYEQYF.